The T cell receptor beta chain described here comes from a study of OX40 agonist ivuxolimab in advanced cancers. Study-wide background: Three patients had partial responses: one hepatocellular carcinoma, two cutaneous melanoma.

CDR1 and CDR2 (germline): SNHLY, FYNNEI. The ends were cut back, 0 bases at V and 11 bases at J, with 10 bases in the middle. CDR3 length: 12 residues. Assay used: immunoSEQ multiplex PCR; TCRdb lists only in-frame clones, some missing. The sample holds 21,000 or so clones; nearly 80% are singletons and the top ten take around 17%. Sequenced here: CD4+ or CD8+ T cells sorted from blood, sampled in a trial of the OX40 agonist ivuxolimab. The chain has TRBV2 and TRBJ1-1; D remains unclear. This sequence was found in an adult with an advanced solid tumor such as melanoma, head and neck, liver or kidney cancer. In DNA, the CDR3 is TGTGCCAGCAGTGAAGCAGCATGGTGGGCTTTCTTT. Its protein is CASSEAAWWAFF.